The entry below describes one TCR beta chain. Its antigen is unknown. Sequencing was performed with immunoSEQ multiplex PCR; in TCRdb, only in-frame clones are kept and a portion is missing. This table holds 100,000 to 150,000 clones, around 90% found once. This specimen belongs to a study of cytomegalovirus exposure and HLA in healthy donors. Broader study findings: Among TCR sequences, most were rare, though some public TCRs appeared in many donors. The classifier reportedly diagnosed cytomegalovirus status with high sensitivity and specificity.

Sequenced sample: PBMCs. The sequence was collected from a woman younger than 35 in good health and CMV-seronegative.

The CDR3 region has the DNA TGTGCCAGCAGAGAGGGGGACGACACCATATATTTT. Translated: CASREGDDTIYF. V gene TRBV6-6 combines with J gene TRBJ1-3, with D tentatively TRBD1 (6 bases). Trimming left V 6 bases short and J 8 bases short, with 11 bases between. Per the germline V gene, CDR1 is MNHNY and CDR2 is SVGAGI (reference sequence). This CDR3 has 12 amino acids.